The T cell receptor beta chain described here comes from a study of prognosis after radiotherapy for stage I lung cancer. About the study: No significant progression was observed in some 15 patients, whereas a few developed distant metastases a median of 7 months after radiotherapy. General study results and limits: Whether the expanded TCR clones were tumor-specific was not determined.

The V and J ends lost 5 bases and 8 bases respectively, with 18 bases between them. Germline lookup yields CDR1 SGHAT and CDR2 FQNNGV. The CDR3 is 14 amino acids. This clonotype qualifies as medium-sized. Its antigen remains unidentified. Two time points each involved a draw of approximately 6.4 milliliters of peripheral blood. Two rounds of multiplex PCR amplified TCR beta CDR3 from genomic DNA. With primers specific to each TRBV and TRBJ gene, the first-round PCR was performed. TCRdb called the multiplex PCR reads again in MiXCR, with one record for every CDR3 protein. The sample has about 19,000 distinct CDR3 sequences, around 52% seen once; the top ten hold 27%.

This chain uses TRBV11-2 with TRBJ1-2; maybe TRBD1 (5 bases). This TCR came from a donor at least 50 years old with non-small cell lung cancer. The material was PBMCs, obtained before or after stereotactic body radiation therapy (not recorded which). The CDR3 DNA reads TGTGCCAGCAGCCAACGACAGATGGGTGAAGGCTACACCTTC. This translates into CASSQRQMGEGYTF.